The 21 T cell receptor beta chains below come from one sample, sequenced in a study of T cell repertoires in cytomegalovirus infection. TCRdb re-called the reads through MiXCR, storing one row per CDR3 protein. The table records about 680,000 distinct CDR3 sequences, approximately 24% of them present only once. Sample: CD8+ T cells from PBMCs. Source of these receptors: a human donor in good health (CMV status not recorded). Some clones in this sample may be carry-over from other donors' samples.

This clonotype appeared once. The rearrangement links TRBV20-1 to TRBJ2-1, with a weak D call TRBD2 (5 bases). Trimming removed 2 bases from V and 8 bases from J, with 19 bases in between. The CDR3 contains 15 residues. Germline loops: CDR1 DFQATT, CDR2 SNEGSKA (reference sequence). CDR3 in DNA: TGCAGTGCTAGAACCGGTACTAGAGCACTTTATGAGCAGTTCTTC. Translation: CSARTGTRALYEQFF.

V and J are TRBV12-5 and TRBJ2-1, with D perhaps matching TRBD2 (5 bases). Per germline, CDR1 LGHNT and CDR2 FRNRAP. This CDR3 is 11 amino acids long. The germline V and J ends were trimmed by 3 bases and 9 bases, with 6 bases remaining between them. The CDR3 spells CASGFGGEQFF. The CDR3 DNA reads TGTGCTAGTGGTTTCGGAGGTGAGCAGTTCTTC.

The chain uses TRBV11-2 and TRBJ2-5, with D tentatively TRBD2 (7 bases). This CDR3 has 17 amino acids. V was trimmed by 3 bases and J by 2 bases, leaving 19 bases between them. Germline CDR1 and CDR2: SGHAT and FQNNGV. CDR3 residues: CASSFHRGGRGQETQYF. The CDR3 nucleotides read TGTGCCAGCAGCTTCCATAGGGGGGGGCGAGGTCAAGAGACCCAGTACTTC.

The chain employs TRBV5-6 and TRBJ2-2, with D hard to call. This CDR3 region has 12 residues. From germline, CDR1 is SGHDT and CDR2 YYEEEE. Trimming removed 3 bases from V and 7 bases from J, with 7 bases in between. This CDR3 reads CASSSTGGELFF. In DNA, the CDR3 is TGTGCCAGCAGCTCGACCGGCGGGGAGCTGTTTTTT.

The chain's CDR3 is CASSLLREEAGELFF. CDR3 nucleotides: TGTGCCAGCAGTTTACTTAGGGAGGAGGCCGGGGAGCTGTTTTTT. The rearrangement links TRBV28 to TRBJ2-2, with D possibly TRBD2 on 6 matching bases. The CDR3 runs to 15 residues. The germline gives CDR1 MDHEN, CDR2 SYDVKM. The ends were cut back, 2 bases at V and 6 bases at J, with 13 bases in the middle.

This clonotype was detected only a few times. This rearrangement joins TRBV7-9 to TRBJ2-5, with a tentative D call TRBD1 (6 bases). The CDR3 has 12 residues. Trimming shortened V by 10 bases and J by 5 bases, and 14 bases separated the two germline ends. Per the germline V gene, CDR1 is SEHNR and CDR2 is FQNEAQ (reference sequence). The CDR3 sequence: CAILRGGETQYF. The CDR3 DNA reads TGTGCCATTCTCAGGGGCGGGGAGACCCAGTACTTC.

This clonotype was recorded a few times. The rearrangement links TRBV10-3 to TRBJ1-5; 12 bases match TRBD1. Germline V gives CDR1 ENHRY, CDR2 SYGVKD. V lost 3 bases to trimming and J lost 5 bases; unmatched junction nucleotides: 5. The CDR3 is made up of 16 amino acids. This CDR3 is CAISEGTGGFDQPQHF. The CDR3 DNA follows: TGTGCCATCAGTGAAGGGACAGGGGGCTTTGATCAGCCCCAGCATTTT.

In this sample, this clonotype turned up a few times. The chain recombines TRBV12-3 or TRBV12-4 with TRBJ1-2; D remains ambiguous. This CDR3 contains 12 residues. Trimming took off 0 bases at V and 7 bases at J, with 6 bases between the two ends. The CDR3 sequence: CASSLAGFGYTF. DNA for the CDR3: TGTGCCAGCAGTTTAGCGGGGTTTGGCTACACCTTC.

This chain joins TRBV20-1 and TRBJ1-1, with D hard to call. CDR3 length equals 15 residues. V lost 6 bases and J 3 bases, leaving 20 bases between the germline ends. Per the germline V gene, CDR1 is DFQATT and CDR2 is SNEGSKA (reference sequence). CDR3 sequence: CSASSIVSKYTEAFF. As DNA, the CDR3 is TGCAGTGCCAGTTCGATTGTATCTAAGTACACTGAAGCTTTCTTT.

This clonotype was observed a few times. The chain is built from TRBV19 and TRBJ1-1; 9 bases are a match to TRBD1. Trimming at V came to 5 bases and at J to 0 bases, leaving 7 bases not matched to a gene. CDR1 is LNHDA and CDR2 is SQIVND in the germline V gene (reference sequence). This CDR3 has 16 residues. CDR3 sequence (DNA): TGTGCCAGTAGTCTGGGACAGGGAATGATGAACACTGAAGCTTTCTTT. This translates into CASSLGQGMMNTEAFF.

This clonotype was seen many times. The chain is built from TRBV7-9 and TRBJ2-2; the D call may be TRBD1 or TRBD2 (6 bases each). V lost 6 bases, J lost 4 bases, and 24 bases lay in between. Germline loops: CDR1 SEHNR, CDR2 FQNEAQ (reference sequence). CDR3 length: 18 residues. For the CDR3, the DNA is TGTGCCAGCAGGCCACAGGGAGGTCGGTCTGTTGGCACCGGGGAGCTGTTTTTT. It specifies CASRPQGGRSVGTGELFF.

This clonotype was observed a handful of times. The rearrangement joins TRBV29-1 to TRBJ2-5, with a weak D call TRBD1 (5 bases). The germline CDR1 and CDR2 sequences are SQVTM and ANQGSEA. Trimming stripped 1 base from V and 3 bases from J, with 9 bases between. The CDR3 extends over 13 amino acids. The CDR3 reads CSVEALTEETQYF. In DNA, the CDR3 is TGCAGCGTTGAAGCGTTGACAGAAGAGACCCAGTACTTC.

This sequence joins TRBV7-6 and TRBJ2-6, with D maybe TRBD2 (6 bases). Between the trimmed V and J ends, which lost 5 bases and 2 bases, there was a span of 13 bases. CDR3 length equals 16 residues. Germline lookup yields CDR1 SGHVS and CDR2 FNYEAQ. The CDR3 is CASSRRESTGANVLTF. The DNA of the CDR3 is TGTGCCAGCAGCCGCCGGGAGAGCACTGGGGCCAACGTCCTGACTTTC. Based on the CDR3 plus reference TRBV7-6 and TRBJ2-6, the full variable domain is GAGVSQSPRYKVTKRGQDVALRCDPISGHVSLYWYRQALGQGPEFLTYFNYEAQQDKSGLPNDRFSAERPEGSISTLTIQRTEQRDSAMYRCASSRRESTGANVLTFGAGSRLTVL.

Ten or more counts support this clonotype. CDR3 sequence reads: CASSGTGDSQSSYNEQFF. The CDR3 DNA follows: TGTGCCAGCAGCGGGACAGGGGACTCCCAAAGCTCCTACAATGAGCAGTTCTTC. The chain has TRBV7-6 and TRBJ2-1, with 10 bases identical to TRBD1. This CDR3 has 18 residues. The V gene end was trimmed by 5 bases and the J gene end by 0 bases; junction bases not matched to a gene: 10. From germline, CDR1 is SGHVS and CDR2 FNYEAQ.

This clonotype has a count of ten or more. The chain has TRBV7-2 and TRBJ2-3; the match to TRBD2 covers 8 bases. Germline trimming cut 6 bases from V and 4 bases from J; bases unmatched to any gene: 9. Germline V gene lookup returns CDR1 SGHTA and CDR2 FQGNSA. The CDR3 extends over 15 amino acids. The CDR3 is CASSPELAGPDTQYF. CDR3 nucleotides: TGTGCCAGCAGTCCCGAGTTAGCGGGGCCAGATACGCAGTATTTT.

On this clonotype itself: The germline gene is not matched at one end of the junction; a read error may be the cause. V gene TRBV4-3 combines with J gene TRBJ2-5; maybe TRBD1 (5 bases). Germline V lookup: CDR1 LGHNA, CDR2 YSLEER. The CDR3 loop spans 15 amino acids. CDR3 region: CGSSPSVGEGETQYF. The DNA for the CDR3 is TGCGGCAGCAGCCCTTCGGTAGGGGAAGGAGAGACCCAGTACTTC.

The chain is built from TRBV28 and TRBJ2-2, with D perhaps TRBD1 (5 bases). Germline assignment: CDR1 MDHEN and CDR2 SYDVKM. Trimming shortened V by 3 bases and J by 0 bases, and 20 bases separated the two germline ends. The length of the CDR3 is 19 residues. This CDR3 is CASSLVTDSLVANTGELFF. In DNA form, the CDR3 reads TGTGCCAGCAGTTTGGTGACAGACTCCTTAGTCGCGAACACCGGGGAGCTGTTTTTT. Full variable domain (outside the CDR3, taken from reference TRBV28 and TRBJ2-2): DVKVTQSSRYLVKRTGEKVFLECVQDMDHENMFWYRQDPGLGLRLIYFSYDVKMKEKGDIPEGYSVSREKKERFSLILESASTNQTSMYLCASSLVTDSLVANTGELFFGEGSRLTVL.

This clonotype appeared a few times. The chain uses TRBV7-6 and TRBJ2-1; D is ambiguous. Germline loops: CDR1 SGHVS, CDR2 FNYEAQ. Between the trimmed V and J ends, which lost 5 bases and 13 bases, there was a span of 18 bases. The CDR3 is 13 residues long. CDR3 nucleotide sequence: TGTGCCAGCAGCACTAAACTTGGTCAGAACCAGTTCTTC. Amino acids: CASSTKLGQNQFF.

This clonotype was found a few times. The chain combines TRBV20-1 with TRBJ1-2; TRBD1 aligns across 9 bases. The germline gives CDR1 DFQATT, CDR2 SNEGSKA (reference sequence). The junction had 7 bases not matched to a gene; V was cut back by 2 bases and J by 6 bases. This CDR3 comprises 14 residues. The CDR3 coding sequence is TGCAGTGCTAGACATGGGACAGGGAAAGATGGCTACACCTTC. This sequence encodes CSARHGTGKDGYTF.

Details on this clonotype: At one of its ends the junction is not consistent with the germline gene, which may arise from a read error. Here the CDR3 reads CASSLAAGGNLF. In nucleotides, the CDR3 is TGTGCCAGCAGTTTAGCCGCAGGGGGAAATCTCTTC. The V call is TRBV12-3 or TRBV12-4, the J call TRBJ2-1; 7 positions match TRBD1. The CDR3 is made up of 12 amino acids.

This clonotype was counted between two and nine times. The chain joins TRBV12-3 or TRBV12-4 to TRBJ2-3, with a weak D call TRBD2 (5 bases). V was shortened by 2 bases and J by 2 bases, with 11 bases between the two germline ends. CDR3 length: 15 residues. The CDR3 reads CASSLSSDYTDTQYF. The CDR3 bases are TGTGCCAGCAGTTTATCAAGTGACTACACAGATACGCAGTATTTT.